This T cell receptor beta chain was identified during a study of control samples from healthy donors and cancer patients. Profiling relied on immunoSEQ multiplex PCR, and the TCRdb table lists in-frame clones only, not all of them. The sample has about 140,000 clones, 80% to 95% seen once. There are 15 residues in the CDR3. CDR1 and CDR2 from the germline V gene are SGHNT and YYREEE (reference sequence). Deletions cut 3 bases from V and 8 bases from J, with 18 bases between. Sequenced input: blood. The chain links TRBV5-4 to TRBJ2-1, with a tentative D call TRBD1 (6 bases). The sequence was collected from a man aged 30-40 years in good health. CDR3 in amino acids: CASSSVWQGIHEQFF. In nucleotides, the CDR3 is TGTGCCAGCAGCTCCGTATGGCAGGGGATCCATGAGCAGTTCTTC.